Following are 5 T cell receptor beta chains from one sample sequenced in a study of T-cell memory formation after mild COVID-19. MiXCR was run by TCRdb on the 5' RACE reads, yielding one entry per CDR3 protein. Of about 130,000 distinct CDR3 sequences in the sample, over 15% were seen once. What was sequenced was PBMCs or a T cell subset sorted from them (not recorded which). The receptors come from a man between 18 and 29 years old who had mild COVID-19 (a few samples of this study predate the infection). Cell type and time point are not known.

This clonotype was seen many times. The chain couples TRBV12-5 to TRBJ2-2; TRBD1 might be the D (6 bases). V shed 2 bases and J shed 5 bases, with 15 bases lying between them. Germline CDR1 reads LGHNT; CDR2 reads FRNRAP. The CDR3 loop spans 16 amino acids. The CDR3 spells CASGLLTGHLTGELFF. DNA of the CDR3: TGTGCTAGTGGTTTGCTTACGGGACACCTAACCGGGGAGCTGTTTTTT.

In this sample, this clonotype turned up a few times. The V and J genes are TRBV7-2 and TRBJ1-1; TRBD1 aligns across 11 bases. This CDR3 has 13 amino acids. Germline values: CDR1 SGHTA, CDR2 FQGNSA. With V trimmed by 5 bases and J by 10 bases, 6 bases remained unmatched. The CDR3 region is CASSQDRGLTAFF. CDR3 nucleotides: TGTGCCAGCAGCCAGGACAGGGGGCTCACAGCTTTCTTT.

This clonotype was counted a few times. The chain recombines TRBV30 with TRBJ2-2, with 9 positions matching TRBD1. Losses at the gene ends were 3 bases for V and 1 base for J; bases not matched to a gene: 6. The CDR3 contains 16 residues. Germline CDR1 is GTSNPN and CDR2 is SVGIG (reference sequence). The CDR3 sequence is CAWSRWGQGNTGELFF. As DNA, the CDR3 is TGTGCCTGGAGCCGGTGGGGACAGGGGAACACCGGGGAGCTGTTTTTT. The variable domain in full, with the rest retrieved from reference TRBV30 and TRBJ2-2, is SQTIHQWPATLVQPVGSPLSLECTVEGTSNPNLYWYRQAAGRGLQLLFYSVGIGQISSEVPQNLSASRPQDRQFILSSKKLLLSDSGFYLCAWSRWGQGNTGELFFGEGSRLTVL.

The rearrangement links TRBV12-5 to TRBJ2-1; TRBD1 is a possible D gene (6 bases). V lost 4 bases and J lost 0, with 13 bases in between. CDR1 and CDR2 (germline): LGHNT, FRNRAP. CDR3 length: 16 amino acids. In nucleotides, the CDR3 is TGTGCTAGTGGTTCCCAGAGGGGGAGCTCCTACAATGAGCAGTTCTTC. It encodes CASGSQRGSSYNEQFF.

This clonotype was seen more than once but under ten times. The J gene is TRBJ2-5, the V gene TRBV12-3 or TRBV12-4; the match to TRBD1 covers 7 bases. Trimming took 5 bases from V and 9 from J; bases not matched to a gene: 15. The CDR3 runs 15 residues. The CDR3 protein is CASSPRDRGDGAQYF. As DNA, the CDR3 is TGTGCCAGCAGTCCCCGGGACAGAGGCGACGGGGCCCAGTACTTC.